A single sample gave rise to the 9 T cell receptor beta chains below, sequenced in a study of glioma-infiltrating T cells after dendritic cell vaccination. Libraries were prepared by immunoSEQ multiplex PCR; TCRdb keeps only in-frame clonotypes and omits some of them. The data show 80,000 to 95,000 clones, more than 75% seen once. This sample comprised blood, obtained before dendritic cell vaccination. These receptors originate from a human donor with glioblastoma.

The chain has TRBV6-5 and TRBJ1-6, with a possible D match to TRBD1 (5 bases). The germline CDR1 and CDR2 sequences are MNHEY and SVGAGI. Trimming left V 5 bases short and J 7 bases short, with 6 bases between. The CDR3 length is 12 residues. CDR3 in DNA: TGTGCCAGCAGTGCAGGGAATTCACCCCTCCACTTT. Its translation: CASSAGNSPLHF.

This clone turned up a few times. CDR3 coding DNA: TGTGCCAGCAGCTGGCGAGGGCTAGAGAGCACCGGGGAGCTGTTTTTT. This sequence encodes CASSWRGLESTGELFF. This chain uses TRBV11-3 with TRBJ2-2; D might be TRBD2 (5 bases). Between the trimmed V and J ends, which lost 4 bases and 4 bases, there was a span of 16 bases. Germline V gives CDR1 SGHNT, CDR2 YENEEA. The CDR3 has 16 residues.

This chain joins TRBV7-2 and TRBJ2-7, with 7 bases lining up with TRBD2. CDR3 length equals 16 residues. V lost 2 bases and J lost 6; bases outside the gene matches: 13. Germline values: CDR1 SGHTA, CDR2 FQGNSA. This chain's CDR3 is CASSLSSGIYFFEQYF. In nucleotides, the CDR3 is TGTGCCAGCAGCTTATCTAGCGGCATTTATTTCTTCGAGCAGTACTTC.

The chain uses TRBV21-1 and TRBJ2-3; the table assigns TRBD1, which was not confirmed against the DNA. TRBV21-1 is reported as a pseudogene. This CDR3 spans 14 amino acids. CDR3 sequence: CASSKGTVYYTQYF. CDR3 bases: TGTGCCAGCAGCAAAGGAACAGTCTACTATACGCAGTATTTT.

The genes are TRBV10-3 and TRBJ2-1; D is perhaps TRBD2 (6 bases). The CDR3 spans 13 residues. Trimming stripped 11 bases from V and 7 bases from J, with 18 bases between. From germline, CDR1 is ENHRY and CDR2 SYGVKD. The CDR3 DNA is TGTGCCCTCTCTCTGGAGGGTACGAATGAGCAGTTCTTC. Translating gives CALSLEGTNEQFF.

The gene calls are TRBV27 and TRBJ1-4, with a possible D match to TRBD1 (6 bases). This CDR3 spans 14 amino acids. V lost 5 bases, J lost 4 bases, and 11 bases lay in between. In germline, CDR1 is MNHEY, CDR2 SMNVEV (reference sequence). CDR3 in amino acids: CASSPRDNNEKLFF. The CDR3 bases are TGTGCCAGCAGTCCCCGGGACAATAATGAAAAACTGTTTTTT.

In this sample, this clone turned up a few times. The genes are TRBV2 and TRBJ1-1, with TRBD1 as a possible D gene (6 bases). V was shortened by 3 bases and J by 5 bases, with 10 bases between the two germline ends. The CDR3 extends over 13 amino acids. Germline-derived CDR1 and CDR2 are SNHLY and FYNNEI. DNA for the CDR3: TGTGCCAGCAGTGAGGGAGGGGGGACTGAAGCTTTCTTT. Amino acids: CASSEGGGTEAFF.

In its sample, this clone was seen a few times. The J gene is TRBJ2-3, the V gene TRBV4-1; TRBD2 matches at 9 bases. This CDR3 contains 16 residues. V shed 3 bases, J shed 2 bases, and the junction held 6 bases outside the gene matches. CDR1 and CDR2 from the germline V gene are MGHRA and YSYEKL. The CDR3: CASSQALAGPTDTQYF. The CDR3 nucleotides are TGCGCCAGCAGCCAGGCCCTAGCGGGGCCCACAGATACGCAGTATTTT.

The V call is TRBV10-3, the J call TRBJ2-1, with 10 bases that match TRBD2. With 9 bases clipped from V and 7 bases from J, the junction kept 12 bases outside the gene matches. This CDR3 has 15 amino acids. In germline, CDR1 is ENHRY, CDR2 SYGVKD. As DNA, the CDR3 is TGTGCCATAGGTACCAGCGGGGGGGTTCGGAATGAGCAGTTCTTC. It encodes CAIGTSGGVRNEQFF.